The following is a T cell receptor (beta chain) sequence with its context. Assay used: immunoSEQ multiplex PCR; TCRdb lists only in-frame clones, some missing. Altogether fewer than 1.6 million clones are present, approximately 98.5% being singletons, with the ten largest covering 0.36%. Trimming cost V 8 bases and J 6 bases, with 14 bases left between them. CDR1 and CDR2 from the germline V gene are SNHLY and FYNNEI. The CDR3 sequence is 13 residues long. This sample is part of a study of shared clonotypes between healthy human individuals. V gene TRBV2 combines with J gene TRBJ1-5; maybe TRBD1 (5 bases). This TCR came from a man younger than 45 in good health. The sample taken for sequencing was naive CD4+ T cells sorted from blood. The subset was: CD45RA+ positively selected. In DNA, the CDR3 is TGTGCCAGCGCACAGGAATTGGGTCAGCCCCAGCATTTT. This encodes CASAQELGQPQHF.